This record covers a single T cell receptor beta chain. Its antigen is unknown. Researchers ran the PCR with 60 Vbeta and 13 Jbeta primers. Only in-frame clones appear in the TCRdb table, and some are missing; sequencing was by immunoSEQ multiplex PCR. The sample shows some 150,000 clones, roughly 80% of them seen only once. The data were taken from a study of cytomegalovirus exposure and HLA in healthy donors. Findings of the study overall: Presence/absence results assume similar sequencing depth per donor, which may not hold. In a later analysis, specific HLA alleles were associated with 15,000 to 20,000 TCR beta sequences at a 0.05 false discovery rate. Among TCR beta chains, those listed as cytomegalovirus-associated numbered about 160.

This TCR was recovered from a man aged 40-49 years in good health and CMV-seropositive. The sample comprised PBMCs.

The CDR3 DNA reads TGTGCCAGCAGCTTGAGTTACCGTCTCTACGAGCAGTACTTC. It encodes CASSLSYRLYEQYF. This chain joins TRBV5-6 and TRBJ2-5, with unresolved D. TRBJ2-7 matches the DNA end more closely, so the J call is doubtful. The CDR3 extends over 14 amino acids. From germline, CDR1 is SGHDT and CDR2 YYEEEE.